These 9 T cell receptor beta chains were all obtained from the same sample, sequenced in a study of blood T cell repertoires in COVID-19. Libraries were prepared by immunoSEQ multiplex PCR; TCRdb keeps only in-frame clonotypes and omits some of them. The table lists about 300,000 clones, 88% of them singletons. The sequenced sample consisted of peripheral blood. Receptor source: a man between 18 and 29 years old with active or convalescent COVID-19.

This clone was found once. The chain couples TRBV6-2 or TRBV6-3 to TRBJ2-5; 10 nucleotides align to TRBD2. Looked up from germline, CDR1 is MNHEY and CDR2 is SVGEGT. With V trimmed by 3 bases and J by 4 bases, 8 bases remained unmatched. The CDR3 sequence is 16 residues long. DNA for the CDR3: TGTGCCAGCAGTTATGAGCGGGGGGGCGTTCGAGAGACCCAGTACTTC. It encodes CASSYERGGVRETQYF.

The chain carries TRBV6-6 and TRBJ1-1; D not resolved. CDR3 length equals 12 residues. The germline CDR1 and CDR2 sequences are MNHNY and SVGAGI (reference sequence). The V end lost 0 bases, the J end lost 5 bases, and 4 bases lay between the germline ends. CDR3 amino acids: CASSYSTTEAFF. The CDR3 DNA sequence: TGTGCCAGCAGTTACTCGACTACTGAAGCTTTCTTT.

The chain couples TRBV6-4 to TRBJ2-7; the match to TRBD1 covers 9 bases. Trimming cost V 3 bases and J 0 bases; bases outside gene matches: 6. The CDR3 is 16 amino acids. Germline lookup yields CDR1 MRHNA and CDR2 SNTAGT. This CDR3 is CASSEGQGALSYEQYF. The CDR3 DNA reads TGTGCCAGCAGTGAGGGACAGGGCGCCCTCTCCTACGAGCAGTACTTC.

The genes are TRBV7-9 and TRBJ2-3; weak D call: TRBD2 (6 bases). Germline loops: CDR1 SEHNR, CDR2 FQNEAQ (reference sequence). The length of the CDR3 is 14 residues. The V and J ends lost 5 bases and 0 bases respectively, with 9 bases between them. The CDR3 sequence is CASSPRDSTDTQYF. CDR3 in DNA: TGTGCCAGCAGCCCGCGGGACAGCACAGATACGCAGTATTTT.

V usage is TRBV5-4 and J usage is TRBJ2-2; D ambiguous. Trimming took off 0 bases at V and 5 bases at J, with 5 bases between the two ends. Germline V gene lookup returns CDR1 SGHNT and CDR2 YYREEE (reference sequence). The CDR3 length is 13 residues. This CDR3 reads CASSLDSTGELFF. CDR3 DNA: TGTGCCAGCAGCTTGGATTCGACCGGGGAGCTGTTTTTT. The full variable domain, its missing parts supplied by reference TRBV5-4 and TRBJ2-2, is ETGVTQSPTHLIKTRGQQVTLRCSSQSGHNTVSWYQQALGQGPQFIFQYYREEENGRGNFPPRFSGLQFPNYSSELNVNALELDDSALYLCASSLDSTGELFFGEGSRLTVL.

V usage is TRBV19 and J usage is TRBJ1-3; D might be TRBD1 (5 bases). The CDR3 length is 14 residues. Deletions cut 5 bases from V and 11 bases from J, with 19 bases between. Germline values: CDR1 LNHDA, CDR2 SQIVND (reference sequence). The CDR3 sequence: CASSGGTVTSAIYF. CDR3 coding DNA: TGTGCCAGTAGTGGCGGGACTGTGACCTCAGCCATATATTTT.

V is TRBV4-2 and J is TRBJ2-7; the D gene is possibly TRBD1 (5 bases). The V and J ends lost 2 bases and 6 bases respectively, with 11 bases between them. This CDR3 comprises 13 residues. CDR1 and CDR2 (germline): LGHNA, YNFKEQ. DNA for the CDR3: TGTGCCAGCAGCCAAAGGTGGGGCGGCGAGCAGTACTTC. Translating gives CASSQRWGGEQYF.

The DNA for the CDR3 is TGTGCCAGTAGTATGGGGACAGGGGGTACTTACGGCTCCTACAATGAGCAGTTCTTC. Translating it yields CASSMGTGGTYGSYNEQFF. This chain connects TRBV19 to TRBJ2-1; 11 bases fit TRBD1. CDR1 and CDR2 from the germline V gene are LNHDA and SQIVND (reference sequence). The length of the CDR3 is 19 residues. Trimming took 3 bases from V and 0 from J; bases not matched to a gene: 10.

This clone was observed a single time. The chain couples TRBV9 to TRBJ1-2, with 7 nucleotides matching TRBD1. CDR3 length: 14 amino acids. Germline CDR1 is SGDLS and CDR2 is YYNGEE. The trim removed 3 bases at V and 8 bases at J, leaving 10 bases unmatched. DNA for the CDR3: TGTGCCAGCAGCGGATCTGACAGGGTTCGGGGCTACACCTTC. Translation gives CASSGSDRVRGYTF.